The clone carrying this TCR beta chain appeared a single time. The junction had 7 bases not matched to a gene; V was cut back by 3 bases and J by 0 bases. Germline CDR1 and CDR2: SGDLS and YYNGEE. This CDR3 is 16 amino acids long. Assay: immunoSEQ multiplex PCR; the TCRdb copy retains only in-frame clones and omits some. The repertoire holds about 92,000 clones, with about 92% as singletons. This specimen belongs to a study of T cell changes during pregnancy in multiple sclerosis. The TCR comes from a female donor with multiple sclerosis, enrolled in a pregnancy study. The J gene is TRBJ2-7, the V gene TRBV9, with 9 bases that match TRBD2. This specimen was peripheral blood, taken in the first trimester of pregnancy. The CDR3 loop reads CASSAVAGANSYEQYF. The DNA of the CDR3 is TGTGCCAGCAGCGCGGTAGCGGGAGCTAACTCCTACGAGCAGTACTTC.